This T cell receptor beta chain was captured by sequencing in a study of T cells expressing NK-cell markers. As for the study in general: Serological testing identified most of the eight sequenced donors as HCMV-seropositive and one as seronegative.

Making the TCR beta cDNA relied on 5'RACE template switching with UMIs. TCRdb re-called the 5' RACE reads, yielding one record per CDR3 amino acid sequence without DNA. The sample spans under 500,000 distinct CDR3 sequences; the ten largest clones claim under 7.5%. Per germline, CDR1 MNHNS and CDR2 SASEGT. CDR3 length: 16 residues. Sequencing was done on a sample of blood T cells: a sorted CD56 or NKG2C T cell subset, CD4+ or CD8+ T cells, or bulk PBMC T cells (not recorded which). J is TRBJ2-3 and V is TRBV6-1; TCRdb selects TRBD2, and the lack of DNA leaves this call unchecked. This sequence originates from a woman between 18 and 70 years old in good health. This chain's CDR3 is CASSLGAGGPTDTQYF.